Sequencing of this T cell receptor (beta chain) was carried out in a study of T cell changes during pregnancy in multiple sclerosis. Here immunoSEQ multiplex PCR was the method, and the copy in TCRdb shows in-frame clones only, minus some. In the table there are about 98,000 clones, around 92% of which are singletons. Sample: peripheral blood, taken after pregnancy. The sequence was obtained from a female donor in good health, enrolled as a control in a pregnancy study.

The CDR3: CASSPLAGSTYGYTF. DNA of the CDR3: TGTGCCAGCAGTCCCCTAGCGGGAAGTACTTATGGCTACACCTTC. This chain uses TRBV27 with TRBJ1-2; D unclear. This CDR3 has 15 residues. Per germline, CDR1 MNHEY and CDR2 SMNVEV (reference sequence). V was clipped by 5 bases and J by 5 bases, with 18 bases between them.